These 27 T cell receptor beta chains were all obtained from the same sample, sequenced in a study of blood T cell repertoires in COVID-19. Sequencing was performed with immunoSEQ multiplex PCR; in TCRdb, only in-frame clones are kept and a portion is missing. The sample gives roughly 120,000 clones, 90% of which show up once; 1.8% is in the top ten. The sample taken for sequencing was peripheral blood. Source of these receptors: a human donor with active COVID-19. The donor label of this sample is uncertain.

V gene TRBV11-2 combines with J gene TRBJ1-1, with a weak D call TRBD1 (5 bases). Looked up from germline, CDR1 is SGHAT and CDR2 is FQNNGV. V was pared by 0 bases and J by 10 bases, with 18 bases between. CDR3 length: 15 amino acids. The CDR3 region has the DNA TGTGCCAGCAGCTTAGAGGTTTCTGTGGGGCGCGGAGCTTTCTTT. Its protein is CASSLEVSVGRGAFF.

The chain recombines TRBV4-2 with TRBJ2-5; maybe TRBD2 (6 bases). Germline CDR1 is LGHNA and CDR2 is YNFKEQ. Trimming took 4 bases from V and 2 from J, leaving 14 bases between them. CDR3 length equals 15 residues. The CDR3 DNA is TGTGCCAGCAGCCGAGAGCGGGTTAGGCAAGAGACCCAGTACTTC. It is translated as CASSRERVRQETQYF.

This clone has only one observation. One junction end disagrees with the germline gene, perhaps due to a read error. The rearrangement uses TRBV7-7 and TRBJ2-7; D uncertain. The CDR3 is made up of 13 amino acids. Per germline, CDR1 SSHAT and CDR2 FNYEAQ (reference sequence). CDR3 in DNA: TGTGCTAGCAGCTTGGGCAACTCCTACGAGCAGTACTTC. The encoded protein is CASSLGNSYEQYF. The full variable domain, completed using reference TRBV7-7 and TRBJ2-7, is GAGVSQSPRYKVTKRGQDVTLRCDPISSHATLYWYQQALGQGPEFLTYFNYEAQPDKSGLPSDRFSAERPEGSISTLTIQRTEQRDSAMYRCASSLGNSYEQYFGPGTRLTVT.

This clone was recorded only once. V is TRBV7-9 and J is TRBJ1-4; D may be TRBD1 (6 bases). This CDR3 contains 15 residues. Trimming stripped 4 bases from V and 7 bases from J, with 16 bases between. Germline values: CDR1 SEHNR, CDR2 FQNEAQ (reference sequence). The CDR3 is CASSSYGGAGEKLFF. In DNA, the CDR3 is TGTGCCAGCAGCTCATATGGGGGGGCAGGTGAAAAACTGTTTTTT.

The chain employs TRBV4-3 and TRBJ2-7; 9 bases align to TRBD1. The germline V gene has CDR1 LGHNA and CDR2 YSLEER. The CDR3 runs to 15 residues. V dropped 1 base and J dropped 3; count of bases not matched to a gene: 4. Here the CDR3 reads CASSQVGQGGYEQYF. CDR3 bases: TGCGCCAGCAGCCAAGTGGGACAGGGAGGCTACGAGCAGTACTTC.

The chain is built from TRBV6-1 and TRBJ2-3; D gene ambiguous. The CDR3 totals 12 residues. Germline CDR1 is MNHNS and CDR2 is SASEGT. Trimming stripped 3 bases from V and 4 bases from J, with 5 bases between. The CDR3: CASSDYADTQYF. CDR3 sequence (DNA): TGTGCCAGCAGTGATTATGCAGATACGCAGTATTTT.

This chain uses TRBV2 with TRBJ2-4, with TRBD2 identical over 7 bases. Germline CDR1 SNHLY, CDR2 FYNNEI. V trimming: 8 bases; J trimming: 0 bases; junction bases outside the gene matches: 10. This CDR3 region has 16 residues. The CDR3 reads CASLRGLAAAKNIQYF. The CDR3, as DNA: TGTGCCAGCCTGCGGGGGTTAGCAGCAGCCAAAAACATTCAGTACTTC.

The sample holds a few counts of this clone. The J gene is TRBJ1-2, the V gene TRBV30, with a weak D call TRBD1 (5 bases). Trimming pared 4 bases from V and 4 bases from J, leaving 16 bases between. Per germline, CDR1 GTSNPN and CDR2 SVGIG (reference sequence). The CDR3 length is 14 residues. CDR3 amino acids: CAWKPDRQGYGYTF. CDR3 DNA: TGTGCCTGGAAGCCCGACAGACAAGGCTATGGCTACACCTTC.

The rearrangement joins TRBV18 to TRBJ1-1; D is possibly TRBD1 (5 bases). CDR1 is KGHSH, CDR2 LQKENI, per germline. The V and J ends lost 6 bases and 0 bases respectively, with 8 bases between them. The CDR3 runs 13 residues. CDR3 residues: CASSRGMNTEAFF. The CDR3 DNA follows: TGTGCCAGCTCCCGGGGGATGAACACTGAAGCTTTCTTT. Variable domain in full (rest from reference TRBV18 and TRBJ1-1): NAGVMQNPRHLVRRRGQEARLRCSPMKGHSHVYWYRQLPEEGLKFMVYLQKENIIDESGMPKERFSAEFPKEGPSILRIQQVVRGDSAAYFCASSRGMNTEAFFGQGTRLTVV.

V gene TRBV5-1 combines with J gene TRBJ1-1; tentative D call: TRBD1 (5 bases). V was trimmed by 4 bases and J by 4 bases, leaving 17 bases between them. Germline lookup yields CDR1 SGHRS and CDR2 YFSETQ. The CDR3 length is 15 residues. CDR3 DNA sequence: TGCGCCAGCAGCGTGACAGCTAGGCAGGGCACTGAAGCTTTCTTT. This sequence encodes CASSVTARQGTEAFF.

V is TRBV14 and J is TRBJ2-5, with unresolved D. V lost 0 bases and J 4 bases, leaving 12 bases between the germline ends. The CDR3 consists of 15 residues. Germline V gene data show CDR1 as SGHDN and CDR2 as FVKESK. The CDR3 reads CASSQDPKRPETQYF. CDR3 coding DNA: TGTGCCAGCAGCCAAGATCCGAAGCGACCAGAGACCCAGTACTTC.

V usage is TRBV6-2 or TRBV6-3 and J usage is TRBJ2-7; D is undetermined. Germline V gene lookup returns CDR1 MNHEY and CDR2 SVGEGT. The CDR3 totals 15 residues. V lost 6 bases and J 4 bases, leaving 19 bases between the germline ends. The CDR3 protein is CASSPPASRRYEQYF. The DNA of the CDR3 is TGTGCCAGCAGCCCACCTGCCAGCCGGCGGTACGAGCAGTACTTC.

The J gene is TRBJ1-1, the V gene TRBV18; D is perhaps TRBD1 (5 bases). V was trimmed by 0 bases and J by 0 bases, leaving 11 bases between them. Germline CDR1 KGHSH, CDR2 LQKENI. This CDR3 has 16 amino acids. The CDR3 bases are TGTGCCAGCTCACCACCCGCGACAGTGCTGAACACTGAAGCTTTCTTT. Residues: CASSPPATVLNTEAFF.

J is TRBJ1-5 and V is TRBV6-6; D ambiguous. V was trimmed by 6 bases and J by 4 bases, leaving 13 bases between them. The length of the CDR3 is 14 residues. Germline V lookup: CDR1 MNHNY, CDR2 SVGAGI (reference sequence). This chain's CDR3 is CASRPGYPNQPQHF. DNA of the CDR3: TGTGCCAGCAGGCCGGGATACCCTAATCAGCCCCAGCATTTT.

CDR3 region: CASSQVGGAADTQYF. As DNA, the CDR3 is TGTGCCAGCAGCCAAGTCGGGGGGGCAGCAGATACGCAGTATTTT. The V call is TRBV14, the J call TRBJ2-3, with TRBD2 matching 8 bases. CDR1 and CDR2 (germline): SGHDN, FVKESK. The CDR3 sequence is 15 residues long. V dropped 1 base and J dropped 4; count of bases not matched to a gene: 4.

The V gene is TRBV6-6, the J gene TRBJ2-6; perhaps TRBD2 as D (5 bases). V dropped 6 bases and J dropped 6 bases, with 15 bases sitting between them. Germline V gives CDR1 MNHNY, CDR2 SVGAGI (reference sequence). The CDR3 has 15 amino acids. The CDR3 coding sequence is TGTGCCAGCAGCGACTACGCTCTGGAGGCCAACGTCCTGACTTTC. The encoded protein is CASSDYALEANVLTF.

This chain links TRBV11-2 with TRBJ2-7; D remains ambiguous. V was clipped by 2 bases and J by 0 bases, with 5 bases between them. The CDR3 runs to 13 residues. The V gene's germline CDR1 is SGHAT and CDR2 FQNNGV. CDR3 nucleotides: TGTGCCAGCAGCTTAACAGACTCCTACGAGCAGTACTTC. It is translated as CASSLTDSYEQYF.

J is TRBJ1-1 and V is TRBV19; tentatively, D is TRBD1 (6 bases). The CDR3 covers 15 residues. Trimming pared 2 bases from V and 4 bases from J, leaving 14 bases between. Per germline, CDR1 LNHDA and CDR2 SQIVND (reference sequence). CDR3 sequence reads: CASSIRGAVVTEAFF. CDR3 DNA: TGTGCCAGTAGTATACGGGGGGCCGTGGTCACTGAAGCTTTCTTT.

To note about this clone: This CDR3 is also generated by other DNA sequences in the sample. The chain couples TRBV18 to TRBJ2-5; D is possibly TRBD2 (6 bases). The CDR3 length is 13 residues. Deletions cut 6 bases from V and 2 bases from J, with 10 bases between. Germline V gene data show CDR1 as KGHSH and CDR2 as LQKENI. The CDR3 DNA is TGTGCCAGCTCTCCGGGACTTCAAGAGACCCAGTACTTC. Amino acids: CASSPGLQETQYF.

The chain combines TRBV28 with TRBJ1-1, with D possibly being TRBD1 (6 bases). Germline V gene sequence: CDR1 MDHEN, CDR2 SYDVKM. The CDR3 sequence is 15 residues long. Trimming took off 2 bases at V and 10 bases at J, with 20 bases between the two ends. CDR3 nucleotides: TGTGCCAGCAGTTTACCACCAAGGGGGGGCGAGGGAGCTTTCTTT. Translated: CASSLPPRGGEGAFF.

The genes are TRBV6-2 or TRBV6-3 and TRBJ2-2; D gene uncertain. The CDR3 is 17 amino acids. Germline lookup yields CDR1 MNHEY and CDR2 SVGEGT. With 3 bases removed from V and 5 bases from J, the gap between germline ends came to 19 bases. The CDR3 sequence is CASSYRVRGRRTGELFF. DNA for the CDR3: TGTGCCAGCAGTTATCGAGTTCGCGGCCGGCGGACCGGGGAGCTGTTTTTT.

This chain uses TRBV24-1 with TRBJ2-2; no clear D gene. The V end lost 8 bases, the J end lost 5 bases, and 11 bases lay between the germline ends. The CDR3 length is 13 residues. CDR1 and CDR2 from the germline V gene are KGHDR and SFDVKD. The chain's CDR3 is CATMTTETGELFF. CDR3 coding DNA: TGTGCCACCATGACGACTGAGACCGGGGAGCTGTTTTTT.

The chain recombines TRBV4-3 with TRBJ1-6, with 8 bases matching TRBD1. The length of the CDR3 is 16 residues. Trimming took 0 bases from V and 4 from J; bases not matched to a gene: 2. CDR1 and CDR2 (germline): LGHNA, YSLEER. The CDR3 spells CASSQDDRGYNSPLHF. The CDR3 DNA reads as TGCGCCAGCAGCCAAGATGACAGGGGATATAATTCACCCCTCCACTTT.

This clone has just one count. At one of its ends the junction is not consistent with the germline gene, which may arise from a read error. The chain links TRBV12-5 to TRBJ2-7; 8 bases match TRBD1. There are 12 residues in the CDR3. The V gene's germline CDR1 is LGHNT and CDR2 FRNRAP. The CDR3 nucleotides read TGTGCTAGTGGTCTGGAAGGGACAGGCCGGGACTTC. Protein: CASGLEGTGRDF.

This sequence joins TRBV3-1 (or the pseudogene TRBV3-2) and TRBJ2-1; D possibly corresponds to TRBD2 (6 bases). CDR3 size: 13 residues. V lost 1 base and J lost 10, with 11 bases in between. Germline values: CDR1 LGHDT, CDR2 YNNKEL (reference sequence). CDR3 bases: TGTGCCAGCAGCCAAGTAGGAGGGGACGAGCAGTTCTTC. The encoded protein is CASSQVGGDEQFF.

The rearrangement joins TRBV12-3 or TRBV12-4 to TRBJ2-5; no definite D call. The CDR3 has 11 amino acids. V was trimmed by 6 bases and J by 1 base, leaving 3 bases between them. The CDR3 loop is CASSIQETQYF. DNA of the CDR3: TGTGCCAGCAGCATCCAAGAGACCCAGTACTTC.

CDR3 region: CASSTDRVAFF. The DNA for the CDR3 is TGTGCCAGCAGCACCGACAGGGTAGCTTTCTTT. The chain uses TRBV7-9 and TRBJ1-1, with 7 bases fitting TRBD1. The CDR3 has 11 residues. Trimming cost V 5 bases and J 10 bases; bases outside gene matches: 4. Germline CDR1 is SEHNR and CDR2 is FQNEAQ (reference sequence).